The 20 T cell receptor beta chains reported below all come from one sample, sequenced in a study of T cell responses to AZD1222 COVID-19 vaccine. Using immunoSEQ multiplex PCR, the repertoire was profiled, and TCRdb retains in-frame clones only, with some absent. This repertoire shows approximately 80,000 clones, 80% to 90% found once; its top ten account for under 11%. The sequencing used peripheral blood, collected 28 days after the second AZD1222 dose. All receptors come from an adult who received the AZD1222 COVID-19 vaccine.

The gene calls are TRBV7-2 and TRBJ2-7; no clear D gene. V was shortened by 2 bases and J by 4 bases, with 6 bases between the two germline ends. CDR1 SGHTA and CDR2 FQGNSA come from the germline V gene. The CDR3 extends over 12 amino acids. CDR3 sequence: CASSLKEYEQYF. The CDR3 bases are TGTGCCAGCAGCTTAAAGGAGTACGAGCAGTACTTC.

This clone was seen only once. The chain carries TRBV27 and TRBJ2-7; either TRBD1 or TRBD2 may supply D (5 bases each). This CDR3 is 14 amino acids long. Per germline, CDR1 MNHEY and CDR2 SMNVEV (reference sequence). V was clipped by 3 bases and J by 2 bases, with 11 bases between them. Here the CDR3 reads CASSFEGTTYEQYF. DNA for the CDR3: TGTGCCAGCAGTTTCGAGGGGACGACCTACGAGCAGTACTTC.

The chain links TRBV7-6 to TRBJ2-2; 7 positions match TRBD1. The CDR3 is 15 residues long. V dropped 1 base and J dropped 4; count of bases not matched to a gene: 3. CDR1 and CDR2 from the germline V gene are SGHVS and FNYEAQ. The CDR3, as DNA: TGTGCCAGCAGCTTAGGACAGGGCGGCACCGGGGAGCTGTTTTTT. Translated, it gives CASSLGQGGTGELFF.

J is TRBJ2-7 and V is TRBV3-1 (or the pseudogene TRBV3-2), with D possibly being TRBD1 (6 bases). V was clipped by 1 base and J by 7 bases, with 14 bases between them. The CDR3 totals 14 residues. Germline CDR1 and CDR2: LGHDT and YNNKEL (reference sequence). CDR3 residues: CASSQGMGAREQYF. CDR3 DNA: TGTGCCAGCAGCCAAGGCATGGGGGCGAGGGAGCAGTACTTC.

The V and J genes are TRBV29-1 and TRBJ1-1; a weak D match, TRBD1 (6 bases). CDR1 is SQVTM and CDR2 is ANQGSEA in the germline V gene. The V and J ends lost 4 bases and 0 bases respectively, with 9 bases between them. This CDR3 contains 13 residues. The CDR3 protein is CSVGAGVNTEAFF. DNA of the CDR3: TGCAGCGTTGGGGCAGGGGTGAACACTGAAGCTTTCTTT.

Here the CDR3 reads CASSSRPDSPLHF. As DNA, the CDR3 is TGTGCCAGCAGCTCCCGGCCGGATTCACCCCTCCACTTT. V gene TRBV11-2 combines with J gene TRBJ1-6; D gene uncertain. This CDR3 has 13 residues. The V gene's germline CDR1 is SGHAT and CDR2 FQNNGV. V shed 4 bases and J shed 8 bases, with 9 bases lying between them.

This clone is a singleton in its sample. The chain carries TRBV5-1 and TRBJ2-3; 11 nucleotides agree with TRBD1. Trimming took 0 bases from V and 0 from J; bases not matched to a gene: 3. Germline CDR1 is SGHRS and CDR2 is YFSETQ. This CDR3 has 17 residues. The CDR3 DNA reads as TGCGCCAGCAGCTTGGTCGGACAGGGGGCCAGCACAGATACGCAGTATTTT. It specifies CASSLVGQGASTDTQYF.

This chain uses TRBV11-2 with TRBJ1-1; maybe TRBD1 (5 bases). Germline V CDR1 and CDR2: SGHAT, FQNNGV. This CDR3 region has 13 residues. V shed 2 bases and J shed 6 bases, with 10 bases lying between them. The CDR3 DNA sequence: TGTGCCAGCAGCTTATTTGGGGGTCCTGAAGCTTTCTTT. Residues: CASSLFGGPEAFF.

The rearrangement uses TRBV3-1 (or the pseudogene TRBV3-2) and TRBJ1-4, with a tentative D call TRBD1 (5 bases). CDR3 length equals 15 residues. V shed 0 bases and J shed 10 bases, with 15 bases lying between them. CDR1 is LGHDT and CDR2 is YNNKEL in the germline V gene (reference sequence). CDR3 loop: CASSQDQQADRKLFF. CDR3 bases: TGTGCCAGCAGCCAAGACCAACAGGCCGACCGAAAACTGTTTTTT.

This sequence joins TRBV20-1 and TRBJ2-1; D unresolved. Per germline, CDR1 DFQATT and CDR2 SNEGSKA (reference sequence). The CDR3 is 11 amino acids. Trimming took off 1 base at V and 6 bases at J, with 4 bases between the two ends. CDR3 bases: TGCAGTGCTAGAGTTTTCAATGAGCAGTTCTTC. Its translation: CSARVFNEQFF.

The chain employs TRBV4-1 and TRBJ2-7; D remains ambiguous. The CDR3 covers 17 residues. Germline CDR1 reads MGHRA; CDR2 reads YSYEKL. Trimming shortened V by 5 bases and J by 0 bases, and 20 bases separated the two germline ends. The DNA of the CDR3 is TGCGCCAGCAGCAGCCTCCTTCCCGGCTCTGCCTCCTACGAGCAGTACTTC. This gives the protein CASSSLLPGSASYEQYF.

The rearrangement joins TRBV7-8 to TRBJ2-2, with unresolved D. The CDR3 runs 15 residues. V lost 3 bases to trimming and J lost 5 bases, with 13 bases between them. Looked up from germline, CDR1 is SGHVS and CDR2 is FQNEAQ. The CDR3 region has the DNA TGTGCCAGCAGCTTCTCCAGTCGGTGGACCGGGGAGCTGTTTTTT. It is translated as CASSFSSRWTGELFF.

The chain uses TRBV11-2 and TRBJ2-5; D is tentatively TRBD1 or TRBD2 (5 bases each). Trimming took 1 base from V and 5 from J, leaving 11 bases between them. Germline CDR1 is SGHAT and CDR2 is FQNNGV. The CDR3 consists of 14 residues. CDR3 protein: CASSLAGWGETQYF. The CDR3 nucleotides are TGTGCCAGCAGCTTAGCAGGGTGGGGGGAGACCCAGTACTTC. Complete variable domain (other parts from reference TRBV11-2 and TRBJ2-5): EAGVAQSPRYKIIEKRQSVAFWCNPISGHATLYWYQQILGQGPKLLIQFQNNGVVDDSQLPKDRFSAERLKGVDSTLKIQPAKLEDSAVYLCASSLAGWGETQYFGPGTRLLVL.

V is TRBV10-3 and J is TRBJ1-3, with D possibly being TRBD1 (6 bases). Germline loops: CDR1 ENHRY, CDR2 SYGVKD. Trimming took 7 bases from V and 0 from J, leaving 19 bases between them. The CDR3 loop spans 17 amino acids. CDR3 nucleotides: TGTGCCATCAAAGGGGAGGGGGAAAAATACTCTGGAAACACCATATATTTT. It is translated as CAIKGEGEKYSGNTIYF.

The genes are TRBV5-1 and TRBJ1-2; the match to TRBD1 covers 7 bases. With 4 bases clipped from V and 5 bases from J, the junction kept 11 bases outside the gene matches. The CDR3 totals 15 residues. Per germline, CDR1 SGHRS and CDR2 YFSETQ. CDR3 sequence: CASSPGQIPGYGYTF. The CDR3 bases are TGCGCCAGCAGCCCGGGACAGATCCCAGGATATGGCTACACCTTC.

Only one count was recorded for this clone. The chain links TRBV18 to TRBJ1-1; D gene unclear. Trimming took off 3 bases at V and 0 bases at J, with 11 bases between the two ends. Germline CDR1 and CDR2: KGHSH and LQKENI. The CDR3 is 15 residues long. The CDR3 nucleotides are TGTGCCAGCTCACCCTCTTCCATATTGAACACTGAAGCTTTCTTT. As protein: CASSPSSILNTEAFF.

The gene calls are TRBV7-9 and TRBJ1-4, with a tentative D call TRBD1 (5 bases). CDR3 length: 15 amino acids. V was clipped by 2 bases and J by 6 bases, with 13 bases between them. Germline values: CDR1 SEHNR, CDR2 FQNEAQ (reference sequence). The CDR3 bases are TGTGCCAGCAGCTTATTACGAGGGGCCGATGAAAAACTGTTTTTT. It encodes CASSLLRGADEKLFF.

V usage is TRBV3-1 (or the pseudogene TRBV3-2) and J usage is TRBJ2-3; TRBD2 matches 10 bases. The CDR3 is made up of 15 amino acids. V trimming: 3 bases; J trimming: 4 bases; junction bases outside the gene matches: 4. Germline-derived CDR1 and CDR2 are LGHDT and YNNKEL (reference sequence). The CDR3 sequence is CASSQSAGGPDTQYF. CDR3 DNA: TGTGCCAGCAGCCAGTCAGCGGGGGGGCCAGATACGCAGTATTTT.

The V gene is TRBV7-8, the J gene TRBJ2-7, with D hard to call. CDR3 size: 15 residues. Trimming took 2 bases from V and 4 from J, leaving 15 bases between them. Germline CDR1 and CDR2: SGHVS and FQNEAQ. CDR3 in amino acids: CASSLNSVNRYEQYF. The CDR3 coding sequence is TGTGCCAGCAGCTTAAACTCCGTCAACCGTTACGAGCAGTACTTC.

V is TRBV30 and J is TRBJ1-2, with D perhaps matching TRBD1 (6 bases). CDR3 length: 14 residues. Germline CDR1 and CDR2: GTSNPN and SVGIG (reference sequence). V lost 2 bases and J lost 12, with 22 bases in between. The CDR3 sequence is CAWSLYGGKRINTF. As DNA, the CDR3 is TGTGCCTGGAGTCTGTACGGGGGCAAACGGATTAACACCTTC. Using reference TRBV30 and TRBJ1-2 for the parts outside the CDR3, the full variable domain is SQTIHQWPATLVQPVGSPLSLECTVEGTSNPNLYWYRQAAGRGLQLLFYSVGIGQISSEVPQNLSASRPQDRQFILSSKKLLLSDSGFYLCAWSLYGGKRINTFGSGTRLTVV.